The 8 T cell receptor beta chains below come from one sample, sequenced in a study of robustness of blood B and T cell sequencing. mRNA, not genomic DNA, served as the source for TCR beta repertoires. The cDNA carried a universal priming site added by a 5' template-switch oligo. Every cDNA molecule received a random 12-nucleotide UMI from the template-switch oligo. TCRdb reprocessed the PCR reads via MiXCR and lists one record per CDR3 protein. Counted here are about 2,000 distinct CDR3 sequences, roughly two thirds occurring once; the ten biggest clones make up 44%. Sequencing was done on a sample of peripheral blood. All receptors come from a human donor in good health.

The count of this clonotype is one. The chain carries TRBV10-3 and TRBJ2-7, with TRBD1 as a possible D gene (6 bases). The CDR3 consists of 17 residues. Germline-derived CDR1 and CDR2 are ENHRY and SYGVKD. Trimming left V 3 bases short and J 4 bases short, with 22 bases between. The CDR3 nucleotides are TGTGCCATCAGTGAACACCTTGACAGGCCCCCACCTTACGAGCAGTACTTC. Translated: CAISEHLDRPPPYEQYF.

The chain carries TRBV15 and TRBJ1-1; D is undetermined. Germline lookup yields CDR1 LNHNV and CDR2 YYDKDF (reference sequence). V lost 0 bases, J lost 3 bases, and 14 bases lay in between. This CDR3 comprises 16 residues. The CDR3 nucleotides read TGTGCCACCAGCAGAGATGCGTCGGACCGGGACACTGAAGCTTTCTTT. This encodes CATSRDASDRDTEAFF.

The V call is TRBV27, the J call TRBJ2-7; the D call may be TRBD1 or TRBD2 (5 bases each). This CDR3 has 14 residues. The germline V gene encodes CDR1 MNHEY and CDR2 SMNVEV (reference sequence). V dropped 8 bases and J dropped 0 bases, with 14 bases sitting between them. CDR3 amino acids: CASFGGTSSYEQYF. The CDR3 DNA sequence: TGTGCCAGCTTTGGGGGAACCAGCTCCTACGAGCAGTACTTC.

This chain uses TRBV29-1 with TRBJ1-1; 9 positions agree with TRBD1. Germline V gives CDR1 SQVTM, CDR2 ANQGSEA. V lost 5 bases to trimming and J lost 4 bases; unmatched junction nucleotides: 2. The CDR3 is made up of 12 amino acids. CDR3 protein: CSVQTGGTEAFF. CDR3 coding DNA: TGCAGCGTTCAGACAGGGGGCACTGAAGCTTTCTTT.

In its sample, this clonotype ranks as large. Written as DNA, the CDR3 is TGTGCCAGCAGCTTGGCCCAGGGGGCGAGGAACACTGAAGCTTTCTTT. The encoded protein is CASSLAQGARNTEAFF. The chain is built from TRBV5-5 and TRBJ1-1; 8 positions agree with TRBD1. V gave up 0 bases and J gave up 1 base; unmatched junction bases: 5. The germline V gene has CDR1 SGHKS and CDR2 YYEKEE (reference sequence). CDR3 length: 16 residues.

J is TRBJ2-7 and V is TRBV6-1, with 8 bases fitting TRBD1. The CDR3 length is 14 residues. In germline, CDR1 is MNHNS, CDR2 SASEGT. V trimming: 2 bases; J trimming: 0 bases; junction bases outside the gene matches: 0. CDR3 sequence (DNA): TGTGCCAGCAGTGAAACAGGGGGCTCCTACGAGCAGTACTTC. Translating it yields CASSETGGSYEQYF.

CDR3 DNA: TGTGCCAGCAGCTCGGACAGGGTTGAAGCTTTCTTT. This gives the protein CASSSDRVEAFF. The rearrangement links TRBV5-6 to TRBJ1-1; 8 bases fit TRBD1. The CDR3 spans 12 residues. V lost 3 bases and J lost 7; bases outside the gene matches: 2. Germline CDR1 is SGHDT and CDR2 is YYEEEE.

This rearrangement joins TRBV10-3 to TRBJ2-7; 9 nucleotides agree with TRBD1. The junction had 15 bases not matched to a gene; V was cut back by 6 bases and J by 12 bases. The length of the CDR3 is 14 residues. CDR1 and CDR2 (germline): ENHRY, SYGVKD. The CDR3 sequence: CAIRGTGTVHRRYF. CDR3 in DNA: TGTGCCATCAGGGGGACAGGGACGGTACACAGGCGGTACTTC.